One sample yielded the 23 T cell receptor beta chains listed below, sequenced in a study of blood T cell repertoires in COVID-19. Profiled with immunoSEQ multiplex PCR; TCRdb holds only in-frame clones, not every one. The data hold around 140,000 clones, with over 75% observed a single time. Sequencing was done on a sample of peripheral blood. These receptors were collected from a human donor in a cohort sampled during active COVID-19.

This chain joins TRBV7-2 and TRBJ1-2; D is unresolved. V lost 5 bases, J lost 8 bases, and 18 bases lay in between. Germline V gives CDR1 SGHTA, CDR2 FQGNSA. This CDR3 has 14 amino acids. In DNA form, the CDR3 reads TGTGCCAGCAGCCCGCGGGCCGGATCTGACGGCTACACCTTC. Encoded protein: CASSPRAGSDGYTF. The full variable domain, completed using reference TRBV7-2 and TRBJ1-2, is GAGVSQSPSNKVTEKGKDVELRCDPISGHTALYWYRQSLGQGLEFLIYFQGNSAPDKSGLPSDRFSAERTGGSVSTLTIQRTQQEDSAVYLCASSPRAGSDGYTFGSGTRLTVV.

The chain carries TRBV12-3 or TRBV12-4 and TRBJ2-2, with a weak D call TRBD2 (5 bases). The CDR3 covers 11 residues. V lost 5 bases, J lost 8 bases, and 6 bases lay in between. The CDR3 DNA reads as TGTGCCAGCAGTCGGGGTGGGGAGCTGTTTTTT. This sequence encodes CASSRGGELFF.

V usage is TRBV20-1 and J usage is TRBJ1-4; D remains unclear. Germline V gene data show CDR1 as DFQATT and CDR2 as SNEGSKA (reference sequence). Between the trimmed V and J ends, which lost 5 bases and 8 bases, there was a span of 9 bases. The CDR3 has 11 residues. The CDR3 DNA reads TGCAGTGCTCCTAGGAGAGAAAAACTGTTTTTT. Protein: CSAPRREKLFF.

On this clone: The sample holds other DNA sequences that translate to the same CDR3. The chain employs TRBV5-4 and TRBJ1-2, with TRBD1 matching 7 bases. This CDR3 comprises 14 residues. V dropped 4 bases and J dropped 2; count of bases not matched to a gene: 5. Germline V gene lookup returns CDR1 SGHNT and CDR2 YYREEE (reference sequence). The CDR3 DNA is TGTGCCAGCAGCCAAGGGACAGCGAACTATGGCTACACCTTC. This translates into CASSQGTANYGYTF.

This clone has more than one count but fewer than ten. The chain carries TRBV6-6 and TRBJ2-7; 10 positions agree with TRBD1. With 5 bases clipped from V and 4 bases from J, the junction kept 8 bases outside the gene matches. Germline V gene lookup returns CDR1 MNHNY and CDR2 SVGAGI (reference sequence). CDR3 length equals 15 residues. CDR3 loop: CASSQPGQGIYEQYF. DNA of the CDR3: TGTGCCAGCAGTCAACCGGGACAGGGGATATACGAGCAGTACTTC.

The chain is built from TRBV19 and TRBJ2-1, with TRBD1 identical over 8 bases. Germline V gives CDR1 LNHDA, CDR2 SQIVND (reference sequence). J was trimmed by 6 bases and V by 6 bases; bases with no gene match: 10. This CDR3 comprises 15 residues. CDR3 DNA: TGTGCCAGTAGGGATGGACAGGGAGGCCGCAATGAGCAGTTCTTC. Residues: CASRDGQGGRNEQFF. The complete variable domain, with remaining parts taken from reference TRBV19 and TRBJ2-1, reads DGGITQSPKYLFRKEGQNVTLSCEQNLNHDAMYWYRQDPGQGLRLIYYSQIVNDFQKGDIAEGYSVSREKKESFPLTVTSAQKNPTAFYLCASRDGQGGRNEQFFGPGTRLTVL.

This chain connects TRBV18 to TRBJ2-6; D is possibly TRBD2 (6 bases). Trimming shortened V by 3 bases and J by 2 bases, and 14 bases separated the two germline ends. The length of the CDR3 is 17 residues. Germline V gene lookup returns CDR1 KGHSH and CDR2 LQKENI. The CDR3 nucleotides read TGTGCCAGCTCACCGCGGGACCCGGGGGCTGGGGCCAACGTCCTGACTTTC. Translating gives CASSPRDPGAGANVLTF.

This clone was counted once. This chain joins TRBV5-6 and TRBJ2-6, with D tentatively TRBD2 (5 bases). CDR3 length: 17 amino acids. Trimming removed 7 bases from V and 0 bases from J, with 17 bases in between. Germline V CDR1 and CDR2: SGHDT, YYEEEE. The CDR3 loop is CASRYGLTSSGANVLTF. In DNA form, the CDR3 reads TGTGCCAGCCGCTACGGACTGACCAGCTCTGGGGCCAACGTCCTGACTTTC.

The chain is built from TRBV4-2 and TRBJ1-5; 8 positions match TRBD1. V dropped 2 bases and J dropped 2; count of bases not matched to a gene: 2. The CDR3 has 15 amino acids. CDR1 LGHNA and CDR2 YNFKEQ come from the germline V gene. The CDR3 nucleotides are TGTGCCAGCAGCCAAAAGACAGGGGGCAATCAGCCCCAGCATTTT. Protein sequence: CASSQKTGGNQPQHF.

This chain links TRBV5-4 with TRBJ2-5; TRBD2 agrees at 7 bases. Unmatched junction bases numbered 5, after V lost 3 bases and J lost 3 bases. From germline, CDR1 is SGHNT and CDR2 YYREEE (reference sequence). This CDR3 is built from 14 residues. The CDR3 sequence is CASSWRGGEETQYF. As DNA, the CDR3 is TGTGCCAGCAGCTGGCGGGGAGGGGAAGAGACCCAGTACTTC.

The CDR3 DNA reads TGTGCCAGCAGTCTGGGGGGGAAGAGCTCTGGGGCCAACGTCCTGACTTTC. This codes for CASSLGGKSSGANVLTF. V usage is TRBV2 and J usage is TRBJ2-6; 7 bases fit TRBD2. The CDR3 is made up of 17 amino acids. The germline gives CDR1 SNHLY, CDR2 FYNNEI. J lost 0 bases, V lost 5 bases, and 7 bases had no gene match.

The chain has TRBV7-8 and TRBJ2-1, with 9 bases lining up with TRBD2. Per germline, CDR1 SGHVS and CDR2 FQNEAQ. Trimming removed 4 bases from V and 7 bases from J; junction bases left unmatched: 14. There are 17 residues in the CDR3. The CDR3 DNA reads as TGTGCCAGCAGCTCCAGCGCCGGCCTAGCGGGGTTGAATGAGCAGTTCTTC. Protein sequence: CASSSSAGLAGLNEQFF. The full variable domain, completed using reference TRBV7-8 and TRBJ2-1, is GAGVSQSPRYKVAKRGQDVALRCDPISGHVSLFWYQQALGQGPEFLTYFQNEAQLDKSGLPSDRFFAERPEGSVSTLKIQRTQQEDSAVYLCASSSSAGLAGLNEQFFGPGTRLTVL.

This clone was found many times. J is TRBJ2-1 and V is TRBV2; D might be TRBD1 (6 bases). The V end was cut by 8 bases, the J end by 5 bases, with 10 bases between. The CDR3 is made up of 12 amino acids. CDR1 and CDR2 (germline): SNHLY, FYNNEI. CDR3 sequence (DNA): TGTGCCAGCGGACAGCCAAACAATGAGCAGTTCTTC. Translation: CASGQPNNEQFF.

Here the CDR3 reads CASSQGAADQPQHF. CDR3 DNA: TGTGCCAGCTCACAGGGGGCAGCGGATCAGCCCCAGCATTTT. The V and J genes are TRBV18 and TRBJ1-5; 7 nucleotides line up with TRBD1. CDR1 is KGHSH, CDR2 LQKENI, per germline. V lost 4 bases and J lost 5; bases outside the gene matches: 5. The length of the CDR3 is 14 residues.

V is TRBV7-3 and J is TRBJ2-1; 7 bases agree with TRBD1. CDR1 and CDR2 from the germline V gene are SGHTA and FQGTGA. This CDR3 contains 13 residues. Unmatched junction bases numbered 1, after V lost 3 bases and J lost 5 bases. The CDR3 protein is CASSLTGNNEQFF. For the CDR3, the DNA is TGTGCCAGCAGCTTGACAGGGAACAATGAGCAGTTCTTC.

This rearrangement joins TRBV6-5 to TRBJ1-5, with a possible D match to TRBD1 (5 bases). The V end was cut by 8 bases, the J end by 10 bases, with 15 bases between. CDR1 and CDR2 (germline): MNHEY, SVGAGI. CDR3 length equals 12 residues. CDR3 nucleotide sequence: TGTGCCAGCGGAAACGCCGGGGGTCCCCAGCATTTT. It encodes CASGNAGGPQHF.

The V and J genes are TRBV27 and TRBJ1-1, with 7 bases fitting TRBD1. The CDR3 is 11 residues long. Germline values: CDR1 MNHEY, CDR2 SMNVEV (reference sequence). The CDR3 nucleotides read TGTGCTTCGACAGGGTACACTGAAGCTTTCTTT. Translated, it gives CASTGYTEAFF.

This chain joins TRBV9 and TRBJ2-3, with TRBD2 identical over 14 bases. The V segment lost 4 bases and the J segment 2 bases; nucleotides outside the gene matches: 6. Germline assignment: CDR1 SGDLS and CDR2 YYNGEE. The CDR3 contains 17 residues. The CDR3 DNA follows: TGTGCCAGCAGCCCCGGACTAGCGGGGGGCCTCACAGATACGCAGTATTTT. Translating it yields CASSPGLAGGLTDTQYF.

This chain's CDR3 is CASSSRASGFNEKLFF. The CDR3 DNA reads as TGTGCCAGCAGTTCCCGGGCGTCGGGATTTAATGAAAAACTGTTTTTT. This chain uses TRBV7-2 with TRBJ1-4; D is uncertain. V gave up 6 bases and J gave up 4 bases, with 18 bases separating them. CDR1 and CDR2 (germline): SGHTA, FQGNSA. CDR3 length: 16 amino acids.

This chain connects TRBV3-1 (or the pseudogene TRBV3-2) to TRBJ1-2, with D possibly matching TRBD1 (6 bases). The CDR3 runs to 14 residues. V shed 3 bases and J shed 5 bases, with 13 bases lying between them. CDR1 is LGHDT, CDR2 YNNKEL, per germline (reference sequence). The CDR3 loop reads CASSHLSGVYGYTF. For the CDR3, the DNA is TGTGCCAGCAGCCACCTTTCAGGGGTTTATGGCTACACCTTC.

This sequence joins TRBV5-8 and TRBJ1-5; 10 nucleotides line up with TRBD1. The CDR3 is made up of 15 amino acids. The junction had 6 bases not matched to a gene; V was cut back by 0 bases and J by 9 bases. Germline V gene lookup returns CDR1 SGHTS and CDR2 YDEGEE. The CDR3 here is CASSLEGQGSLPQHF. The CDR3 coding sequence is TGTGCCAGCAGCTTGGAGGGACAGGGGAGCTTGCCCCAGCATTTT.

The chain is built from TRBV19 and TRBJ2-5, with TRBD1 matching 9 bases. The V and J ends lost 3 bases and 4 bases, in that order; junction bases with no gene match: 3. Looked up from germline, CDR1 is LNHDA and CDR2 is SQIVND (reference sequence). The length of the CDR3 is 14 residues. The CDR3 spells CASSIGQGSETQYF. Written as DNA, the CDR3 is TGTGCCAGTAGTATCGGACAGGGGTCAGAGACCCAGTACTTC.

The rearrangement uses TRBV11-2 and TRBJ2-1; 10 nucleotides line up with TRBD1. This CDR3 region has 16 residues. The germline V gene has CDR1 SGHAT and CDR2 FQNNGV. V shed 0 bases, J shed 7 bases, and the junction held 6 bases outside the gene matches. CDR3 loop: CASSLEPGQGWNEQFF. The DNA for the CDR3 is TGTGCCAGCAGCTTAGAGCCGGGACAGGGGTGGAATGAGCAGTTCTTC. Drawing the rest from reference TRBV11-2 and TRBJ2-1, the complete variable domain is EAGVAQSPRYKIIEKRQSVAFWCNPISGHATLYWYQQILGQGPKLLIQFQNNGVVDDSQLPKDRFSAERLKGVDSTLKIQPAKLEDSAVYLCASSLEPGQGWNEQFFGPGTRLTVL.